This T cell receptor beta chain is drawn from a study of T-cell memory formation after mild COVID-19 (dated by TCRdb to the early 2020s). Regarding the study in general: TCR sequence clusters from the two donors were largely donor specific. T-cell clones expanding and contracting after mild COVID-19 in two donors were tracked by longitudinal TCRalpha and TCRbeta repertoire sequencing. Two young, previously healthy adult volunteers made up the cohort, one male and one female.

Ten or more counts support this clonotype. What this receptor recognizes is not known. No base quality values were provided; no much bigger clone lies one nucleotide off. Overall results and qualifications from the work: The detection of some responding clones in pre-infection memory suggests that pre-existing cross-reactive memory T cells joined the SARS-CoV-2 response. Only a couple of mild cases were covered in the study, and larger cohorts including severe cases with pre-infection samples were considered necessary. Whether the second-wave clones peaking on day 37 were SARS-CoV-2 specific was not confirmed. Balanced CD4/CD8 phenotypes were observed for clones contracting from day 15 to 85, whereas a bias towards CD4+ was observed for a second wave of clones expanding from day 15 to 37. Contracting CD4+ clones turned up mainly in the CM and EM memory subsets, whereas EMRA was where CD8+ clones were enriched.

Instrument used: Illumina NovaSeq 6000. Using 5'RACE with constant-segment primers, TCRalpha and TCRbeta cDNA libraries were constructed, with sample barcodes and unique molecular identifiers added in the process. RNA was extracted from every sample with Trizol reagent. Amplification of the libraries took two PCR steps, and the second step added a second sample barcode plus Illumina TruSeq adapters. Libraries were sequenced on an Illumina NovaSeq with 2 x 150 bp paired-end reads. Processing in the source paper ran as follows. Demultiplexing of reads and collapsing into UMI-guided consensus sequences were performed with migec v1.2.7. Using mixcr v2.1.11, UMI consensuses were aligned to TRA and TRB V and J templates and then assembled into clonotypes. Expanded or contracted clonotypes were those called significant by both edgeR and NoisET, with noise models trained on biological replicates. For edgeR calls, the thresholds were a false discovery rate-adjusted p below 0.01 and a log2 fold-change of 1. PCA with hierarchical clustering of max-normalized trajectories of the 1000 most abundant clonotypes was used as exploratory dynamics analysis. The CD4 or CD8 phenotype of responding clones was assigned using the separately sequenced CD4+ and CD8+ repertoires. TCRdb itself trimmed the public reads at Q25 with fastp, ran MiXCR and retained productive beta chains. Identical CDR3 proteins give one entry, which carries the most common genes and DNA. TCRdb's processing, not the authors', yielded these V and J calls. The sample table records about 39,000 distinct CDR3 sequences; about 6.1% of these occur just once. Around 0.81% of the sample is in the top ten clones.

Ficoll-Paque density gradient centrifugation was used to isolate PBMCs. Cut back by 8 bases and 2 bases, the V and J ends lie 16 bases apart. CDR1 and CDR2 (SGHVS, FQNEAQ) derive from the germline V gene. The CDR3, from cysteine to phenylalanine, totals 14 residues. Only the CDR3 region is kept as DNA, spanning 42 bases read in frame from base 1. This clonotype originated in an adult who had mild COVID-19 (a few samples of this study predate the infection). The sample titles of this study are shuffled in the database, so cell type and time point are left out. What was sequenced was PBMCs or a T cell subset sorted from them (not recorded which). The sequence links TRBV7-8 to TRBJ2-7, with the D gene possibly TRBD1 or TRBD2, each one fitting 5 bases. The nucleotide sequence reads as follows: TGTGCCAGCCGTGTAGGGACGTCAGCCTACGAGCAGTACTTC. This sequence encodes CASRVGTSAYEQYF. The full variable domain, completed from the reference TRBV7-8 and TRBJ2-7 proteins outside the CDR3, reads GAGVSQSPRYKVAKRGQDVALRCDPISGHVSLFWYQQALGQGPEFLTYFQNEAQLDKSGLPSDRFFAERPEGSVSTLKIQRTQQEDSAVYLCASRVGTSAYEQYFGPGTRLTVT.